This T cell receptor (beta chain) was documented in a study of OX40 agonist ivuxolimab in advanced cancers. Study information: Patients were treated with ivuxolimab, an agonistic anti-OX40 (CD134) antibody.

Only in-frame clones appear in the TCRdb table, and some are missing; sequencing was by immunoSEQ multiplex PCR. The sample shows fewer than 35,000 clones, roughly 89% of them seen only once. Trimming stripped 1 base from V and 5 bases from J, with 7 bases between. CDR3 length: 12 residues. The germline gives CDR1 GTSNPN, CDR2 SVGIG (reference sequence). V usage is TRBV30 and J usage is TRBJ2-3; perhaps TRBD1 as D (5 bases). The source was CD4+ or CD8+ T cells sorted from blood, collected in a trial of the OX40 agonist ivuxolimab. This clonotype originated in an adult with an advanced solid tumor such as melanoma, head and neck, liver or kidney cancer. CDR3: CAWSDTGDTQYF. The CDR3 nucleotides read TGTGCCTGGAGTGATACAGGAGATACGCAGTATTTT.